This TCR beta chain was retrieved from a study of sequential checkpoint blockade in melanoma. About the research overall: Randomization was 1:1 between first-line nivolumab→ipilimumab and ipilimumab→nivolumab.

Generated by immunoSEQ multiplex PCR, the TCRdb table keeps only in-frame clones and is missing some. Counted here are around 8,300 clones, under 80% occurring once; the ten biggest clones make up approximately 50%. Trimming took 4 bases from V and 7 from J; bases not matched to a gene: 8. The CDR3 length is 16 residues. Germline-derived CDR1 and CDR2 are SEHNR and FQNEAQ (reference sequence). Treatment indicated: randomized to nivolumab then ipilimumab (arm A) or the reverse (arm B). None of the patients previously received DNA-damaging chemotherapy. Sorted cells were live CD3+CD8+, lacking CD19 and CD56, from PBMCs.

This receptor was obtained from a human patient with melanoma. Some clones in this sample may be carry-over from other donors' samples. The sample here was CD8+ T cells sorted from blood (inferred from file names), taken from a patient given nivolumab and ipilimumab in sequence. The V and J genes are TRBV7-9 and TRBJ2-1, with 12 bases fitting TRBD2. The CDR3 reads CASSSPLAGGMNEQFF. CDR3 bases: TGTGCCAGCAGCTCACCACTAGCGGGGGGAATGAATGAGCAGTTCTTC.